The following is a TCR beta chain sequence with its context. This entry belongs to a study of blood T cell repertoires in COVID-19. Sequencing used immunoSEQ multiplex PCR; TCRdb keeps in-frame clones, though not all of them. The repertoire holds about 310,000 clones, approximately 85% seen once, with around 2.2% in the top ten. V was clipped by 4 bases and J by 3 bases; unmatched bases: 7. The CDR3 has 14 amino acids. The specimen was PBMCs or T cells enriched from blood (not recorded which). This chain joins TRBV5-3 and TRBJ2-7; 7 positions match TRBD1. TRBV5-3 is identified as an open reading frame with a role that is uncertain. This sequence originates from a man aged 30 to 45 who had recovered from COVID-19. The CDR3 spells CARSSRDRIYEQYF. CDR3 DNA sequence: TGTGCCAGAAGCAGCCGGGACAGAATCTACGAGCAGTACTTC.